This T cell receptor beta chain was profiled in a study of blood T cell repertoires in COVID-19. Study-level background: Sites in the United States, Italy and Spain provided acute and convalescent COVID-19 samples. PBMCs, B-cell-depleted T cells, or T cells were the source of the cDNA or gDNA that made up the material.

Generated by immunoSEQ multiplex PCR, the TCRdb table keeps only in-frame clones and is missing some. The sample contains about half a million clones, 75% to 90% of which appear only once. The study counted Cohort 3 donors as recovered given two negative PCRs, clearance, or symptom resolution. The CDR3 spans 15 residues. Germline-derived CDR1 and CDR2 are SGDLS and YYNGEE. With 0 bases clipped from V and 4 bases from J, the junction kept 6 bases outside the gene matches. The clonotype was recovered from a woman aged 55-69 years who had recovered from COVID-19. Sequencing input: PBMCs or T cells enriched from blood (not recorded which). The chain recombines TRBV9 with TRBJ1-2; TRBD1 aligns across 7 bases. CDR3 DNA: TGTGCCAGCAGCGTAGGTACAGGGGTTACCTATGGCTACACCTTC. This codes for CASSVGTGVTYGYTF.